This TCR beta chain was sequenced in a study of tissue T cells after allogeneic stem cell transplantation. The wider study: Several unmodified and three CD34-selected T-cell-depleted grafts went to graft-versus-host disease patients.

Study outcomes and limitations: Sampling depth was limited, and the cohort was small and clinically varied.

The table lists this clone with a few counts. Its target is unknown. Sequencing of TCRbeta CDR3 at survey depth gave sequences and template counts. The table came from immunoSEQ multiplex PCR; TCRdb's copy has only in-frame clones and leaves some out. The table shows 25,000 to 35,000 clones, with around 86% occurring only once. Germline CDR1 reads KGHSH; CDR2 reads LQKENI. V was pared by 0 bases and J by 0 bases, with 12 bases between. The CDR3 extends over 17 amino acids. This sequence joins TRBV18 and TRBJ2-1; maybe TRBD2 (6 bases). The specimen was blood, collected before transplantation. The clonotype was recovered from a woman aged 18-49 years who later had graft-versus-host disease after an allogeneic stem cell transplant. The DNA of the CDR3 is TGTGCCAGCTCACCACCGGGGGGAATGGGCTCCTACAATGAGCAGTTCTTC. Its protein is CASSPPGGMGSYNEQFF.